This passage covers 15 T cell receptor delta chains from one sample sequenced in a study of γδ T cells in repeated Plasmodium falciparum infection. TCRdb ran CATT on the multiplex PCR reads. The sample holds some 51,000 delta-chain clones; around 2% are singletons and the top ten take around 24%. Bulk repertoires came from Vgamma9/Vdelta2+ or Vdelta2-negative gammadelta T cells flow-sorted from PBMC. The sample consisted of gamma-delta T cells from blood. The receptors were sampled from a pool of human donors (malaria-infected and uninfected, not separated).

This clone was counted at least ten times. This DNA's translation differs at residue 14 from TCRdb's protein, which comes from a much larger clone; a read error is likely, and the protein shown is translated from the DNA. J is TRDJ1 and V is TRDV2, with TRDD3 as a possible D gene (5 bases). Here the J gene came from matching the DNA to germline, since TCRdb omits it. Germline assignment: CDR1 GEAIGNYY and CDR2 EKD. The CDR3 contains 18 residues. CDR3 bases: TGTGCCTGTGACAGCCTCGGGGACGGACCTAAGTACACCGAGAAACTCATCTTT. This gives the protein CACDSLGDGPKYTEKLIF.

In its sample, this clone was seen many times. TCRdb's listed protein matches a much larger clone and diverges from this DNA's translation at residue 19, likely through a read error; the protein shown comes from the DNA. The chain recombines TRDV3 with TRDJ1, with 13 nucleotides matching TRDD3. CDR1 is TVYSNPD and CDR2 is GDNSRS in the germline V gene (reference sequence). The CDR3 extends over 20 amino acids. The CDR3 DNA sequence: TGTGCCTTTCAGCGCCCGCTACTGGGGGATACGCATGAGGGCACCGATAAACTCACCTTT. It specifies CAFQRPLLGDTHEGTDKLTF.

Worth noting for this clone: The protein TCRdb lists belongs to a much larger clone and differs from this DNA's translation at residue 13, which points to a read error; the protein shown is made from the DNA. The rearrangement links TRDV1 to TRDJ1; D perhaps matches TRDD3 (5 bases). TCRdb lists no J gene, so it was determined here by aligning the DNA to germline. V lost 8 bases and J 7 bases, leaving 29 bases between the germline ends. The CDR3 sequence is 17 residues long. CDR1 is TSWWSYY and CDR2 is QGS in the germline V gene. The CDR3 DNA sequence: TGTGCTCTTTGTCTGATCCATGACTGGCGTCGGGACCCTAAACTCATCTTT. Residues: CALCLIHDWRRDPKLIF.

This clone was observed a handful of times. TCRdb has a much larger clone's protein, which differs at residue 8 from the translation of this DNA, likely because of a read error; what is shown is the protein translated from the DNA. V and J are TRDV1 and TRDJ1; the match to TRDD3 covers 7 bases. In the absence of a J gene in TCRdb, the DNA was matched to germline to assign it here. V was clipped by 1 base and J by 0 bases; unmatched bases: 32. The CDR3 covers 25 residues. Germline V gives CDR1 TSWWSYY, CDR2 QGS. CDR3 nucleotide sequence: TGTGCTCTTGGGGAACCCCTCCCCTTAGGGGGGATTCCCCCCCATCCTCTCTTGTACACCGATAAACTCATCTTT. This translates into CALGEPLPLGGIPPHPLLYTDKLIF.

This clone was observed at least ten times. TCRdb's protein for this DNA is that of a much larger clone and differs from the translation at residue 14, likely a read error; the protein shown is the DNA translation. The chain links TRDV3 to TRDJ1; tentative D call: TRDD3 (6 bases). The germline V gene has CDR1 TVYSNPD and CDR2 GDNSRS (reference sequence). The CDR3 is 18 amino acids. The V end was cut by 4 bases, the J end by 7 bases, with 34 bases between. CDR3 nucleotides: TGTGCCTCCCGGAAAAATCGCCTCAGCCTTAGTCGTGGGGGTAAACTCATCTTT. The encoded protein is CASRKNRLSLSRGGKLIF. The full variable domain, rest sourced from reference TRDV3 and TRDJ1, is CDKVTQSSPDQTVASGSEVVLLCTYDTVYSNPDLFWYRIRPDYSFQFVFYGDNSRSEGADFTQGRFSVKHILTQKAFHLVISPVRTEDSATYYCASRKNRLSLSRGGKLIFGKGTRVTVEP.

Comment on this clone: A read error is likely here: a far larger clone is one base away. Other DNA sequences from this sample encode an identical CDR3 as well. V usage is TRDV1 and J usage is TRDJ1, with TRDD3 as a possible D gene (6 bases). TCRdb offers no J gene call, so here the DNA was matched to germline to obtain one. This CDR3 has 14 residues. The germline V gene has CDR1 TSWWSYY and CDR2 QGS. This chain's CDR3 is CALGDCFPLYKLIF. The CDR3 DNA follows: TGTGCTCTCGGGGATTGTTTTCCCCTCTATAAACTCATCTTT.

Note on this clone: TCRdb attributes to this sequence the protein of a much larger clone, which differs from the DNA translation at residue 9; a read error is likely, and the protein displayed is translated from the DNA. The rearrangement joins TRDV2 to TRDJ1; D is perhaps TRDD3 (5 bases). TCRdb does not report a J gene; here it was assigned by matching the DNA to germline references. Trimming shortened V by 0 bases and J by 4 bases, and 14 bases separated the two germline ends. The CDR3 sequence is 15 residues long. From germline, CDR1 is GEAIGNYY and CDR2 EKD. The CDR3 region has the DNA TGTGCCTGTGACACCGTTGGGGTGTCTATCGATAAACTCATCTTT. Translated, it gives CACDTVGVSIDKLIF.

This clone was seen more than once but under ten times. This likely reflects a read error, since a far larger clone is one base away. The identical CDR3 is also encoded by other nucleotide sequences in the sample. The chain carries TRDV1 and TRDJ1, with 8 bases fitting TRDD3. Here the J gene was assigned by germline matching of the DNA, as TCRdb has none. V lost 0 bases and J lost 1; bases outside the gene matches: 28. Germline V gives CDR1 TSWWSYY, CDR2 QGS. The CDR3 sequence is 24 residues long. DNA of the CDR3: TGTGCTCTTGGGGAACTTAGAGTCTTTACCTGGGCAGGATGGGGATACAGGCTCACCGATAAACTCATCTTT. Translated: CALGELRVFTWAGWGYRLTDKLIF.

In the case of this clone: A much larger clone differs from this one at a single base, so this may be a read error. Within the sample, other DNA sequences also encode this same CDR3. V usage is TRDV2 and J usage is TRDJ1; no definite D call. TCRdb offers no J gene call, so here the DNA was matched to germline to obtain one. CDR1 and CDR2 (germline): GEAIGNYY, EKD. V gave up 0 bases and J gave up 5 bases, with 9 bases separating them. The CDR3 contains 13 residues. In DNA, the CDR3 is TGTGCCTGTGACACCATGGGCGGTGATAAACTCATCTTT. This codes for CACDTMGGDKLIF.

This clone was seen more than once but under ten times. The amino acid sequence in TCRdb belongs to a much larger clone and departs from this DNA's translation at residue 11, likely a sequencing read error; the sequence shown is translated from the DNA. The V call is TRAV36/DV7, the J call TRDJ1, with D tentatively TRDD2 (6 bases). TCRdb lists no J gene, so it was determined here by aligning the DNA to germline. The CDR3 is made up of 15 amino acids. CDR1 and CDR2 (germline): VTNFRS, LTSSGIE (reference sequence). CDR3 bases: TGTGCTGGAGCTCCCCCTTCCCAGTACACCGAGAAACTCATCTTT. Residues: CAGAPPSQYTEKLIF.

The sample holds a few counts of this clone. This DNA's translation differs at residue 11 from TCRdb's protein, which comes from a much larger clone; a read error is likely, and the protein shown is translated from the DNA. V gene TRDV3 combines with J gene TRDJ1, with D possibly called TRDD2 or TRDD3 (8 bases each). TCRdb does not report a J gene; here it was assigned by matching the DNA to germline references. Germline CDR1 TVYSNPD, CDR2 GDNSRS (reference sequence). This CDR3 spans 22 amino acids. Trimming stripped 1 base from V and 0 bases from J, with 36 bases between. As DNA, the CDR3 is TGTGCCTTTAAGGCCTTCCTAGATTTTATTTGCTGGGGGACGTCGTACACCGATAAACTCATCTTT. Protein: CAFKAFLDFICWGTSYTDKLIF.

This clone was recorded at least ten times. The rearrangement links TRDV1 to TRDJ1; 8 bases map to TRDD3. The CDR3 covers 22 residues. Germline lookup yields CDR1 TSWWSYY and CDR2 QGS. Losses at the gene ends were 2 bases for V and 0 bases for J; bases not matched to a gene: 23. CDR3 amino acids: CALGEERILTRGITAYTDKLIF. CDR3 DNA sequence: TGTGCTCTTGGGGAAGAGCGAATACTCACCCGGGGGATAACCGCGTACACCGATAAACTCATCTTT.

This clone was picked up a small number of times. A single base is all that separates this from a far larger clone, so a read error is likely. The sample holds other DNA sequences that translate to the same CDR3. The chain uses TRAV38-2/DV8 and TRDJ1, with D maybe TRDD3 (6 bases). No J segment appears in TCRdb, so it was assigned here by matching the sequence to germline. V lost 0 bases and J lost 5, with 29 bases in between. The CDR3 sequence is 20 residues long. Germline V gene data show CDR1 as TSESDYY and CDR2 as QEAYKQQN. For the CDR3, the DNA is TGTGCTTATAGGAGCGGCACTGCTTTCCGAGTCGGGGATCGGAGGGATAAACTCATCTTT. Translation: CAYRSGTAFRVGDRRDKLIF.

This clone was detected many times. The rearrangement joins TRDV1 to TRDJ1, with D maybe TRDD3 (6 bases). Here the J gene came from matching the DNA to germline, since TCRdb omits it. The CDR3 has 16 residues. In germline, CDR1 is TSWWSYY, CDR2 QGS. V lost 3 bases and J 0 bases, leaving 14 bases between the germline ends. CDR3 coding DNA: TGTGCTCTTGGGGACTGGGGAAACCAGTACACCGATAAACTCATCTTT. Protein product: CALGDWGNQYTDKLIF.

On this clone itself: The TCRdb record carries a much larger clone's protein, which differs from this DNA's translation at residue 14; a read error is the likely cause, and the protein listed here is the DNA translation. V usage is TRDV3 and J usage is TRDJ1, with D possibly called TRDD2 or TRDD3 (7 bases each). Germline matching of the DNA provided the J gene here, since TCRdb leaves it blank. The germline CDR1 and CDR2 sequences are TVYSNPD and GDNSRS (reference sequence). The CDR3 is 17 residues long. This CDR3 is CALISFLPAGGLDTLIF. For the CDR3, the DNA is TGTGCCTTAATTTCCTTCCTGCCGGCTGGGGGCCTCGATACACTCATCTTT. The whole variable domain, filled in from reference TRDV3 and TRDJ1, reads CDKVTQSSPDQTVASGSEVVLLCTYDTVYSNPDLFWYRIRPDYSFQFVFYGDNSRSEGADFTQGRFSVKHILTQKAFHLVISPVRTEDSATYYCALISFLPAGGLDTLIFGKGTRVTVEP.